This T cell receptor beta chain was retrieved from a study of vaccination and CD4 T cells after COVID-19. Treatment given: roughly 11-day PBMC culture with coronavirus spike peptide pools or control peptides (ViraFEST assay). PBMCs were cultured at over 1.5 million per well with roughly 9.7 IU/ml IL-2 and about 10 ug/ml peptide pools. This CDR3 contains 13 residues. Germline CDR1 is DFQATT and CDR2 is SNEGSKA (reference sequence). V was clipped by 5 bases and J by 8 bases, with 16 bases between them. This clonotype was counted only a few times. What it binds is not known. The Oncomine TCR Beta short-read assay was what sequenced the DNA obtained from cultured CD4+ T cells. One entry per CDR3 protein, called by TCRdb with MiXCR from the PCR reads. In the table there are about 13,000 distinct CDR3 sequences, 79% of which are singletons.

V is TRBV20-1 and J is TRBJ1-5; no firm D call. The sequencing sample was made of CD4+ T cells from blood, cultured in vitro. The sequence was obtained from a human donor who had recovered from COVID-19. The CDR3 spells CSALFQISEPQHF. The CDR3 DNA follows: TGCAGTGCTCTTTTCCAAATTAGTGAGCCCCAGCATTTT.